This T cell receptor beta chain was sequenced in a study of control samples from healthy donors and cancer patients. Using immunoSEQ multiplex PCR, the repertoire was profiled, and TCRdb retains in-frame clones only, with some absent. The table shows some 99,000 clones, with about 89% occurring only once. CDR3 length: 13 amino acids. Trimming removed 2 bases from V and 4 bases from J, with 8 bases in between. CDR1 and CDR2 from the germline V gene are MNHEY and SMNVEV (reference sequence). This chain joins TRBV27 and TRBJ1-2; no reliable D call. The receptor was isolated from a woman between 50 and 59 years old in good health. The material sequenced was blood. The CDR3 coding sequence is TGTGCCAGCAGTTTAGGGATCAGCTATGGCTACACCTTC. Translated, it gives CASSLGISYGYTF.